The sequence of this TCR beta chain was determined in a study of T cell responses to AZD1222 COVID-19 vaccine. Whole-study results and caveats: Donors were largely white British and mainly female; clonal diversity was possibly underestimated. After the peak T cell response, and only then, were repertoires sampled.

Sequenced by immunoSEQ multiplex PCR; TCRdb stores in-frame clones only, minus some. The profile shows around 73,000 clones, roughly nine tenths of them singletons. Between the trimmed V and J ends, which lost 0 bases and 8 bases, there was a span of 11 bases. CDR3 length equals 14 residues. CDR1 and CDR2 from the germline V gene are SGHRS and YFSETQ. Of note for this clone: Its specificity is unknown.

This sequence was found in an adult who received the AZD1222 COVID-19 vaccine. The rearrangement joins TRBV5-1 to TRBJ2-2; D unresolved. The starting material was peripheral blood, obtained 28 days after the second AZD1222 dose. CDR3 sequence (DNA): TGCGCCAGCAGCTTGGCTACGGATCGAGGGGAGCTGTTTTTT. This translates into CASSLATDRGELFF.